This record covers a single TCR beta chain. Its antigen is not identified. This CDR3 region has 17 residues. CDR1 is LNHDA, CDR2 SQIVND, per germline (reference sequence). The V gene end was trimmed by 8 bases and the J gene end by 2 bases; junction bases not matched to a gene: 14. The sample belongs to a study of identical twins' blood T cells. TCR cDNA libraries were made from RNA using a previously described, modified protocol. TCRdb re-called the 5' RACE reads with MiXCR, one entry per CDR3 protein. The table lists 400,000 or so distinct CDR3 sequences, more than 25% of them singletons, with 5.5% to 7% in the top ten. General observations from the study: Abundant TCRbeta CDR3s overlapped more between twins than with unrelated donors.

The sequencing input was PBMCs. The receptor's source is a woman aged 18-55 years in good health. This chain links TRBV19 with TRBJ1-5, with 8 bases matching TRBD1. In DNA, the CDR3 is TGTGCCAGTCAAAGGGATAAGACAGGGGTGGGCAATCAGCCCCAGCATTTT. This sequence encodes CASQRDKTGVGNQPQHF.